Shown below are 18 T cell receptor beta chains from a single sample sequenced in a study of T cells in localized non-small cell lung cancer. Repertoires were generated with immunoSEQ multiplex PCR, while TCRdb's copy carries only in-frame clones and drops some. The sample yields 70,000 or so clones, about 88% seen once. Sequenced material: peripheral blood, taken before any cancer treatment. The receptor source for this set is a female donor aged 60 or older with stage I lung adenocarcinoma.

Here the CDR3 reads CASSVGWGPGANVLTF. The CDR3 region has the DNA TGTGCCAGCAGCGTAGGGTGGGGACCTGGGGCCAACGTCCTGACTTTC. V gene TRBV9 combines with J gene TRBJ2-6; either TRBD1 or TRBD2 may supply D (5 bases each). This CDR3 is 16 amino acids long. Germline V gives CDR1 SGDLS, CDR2 YYNGEE. V gave up 0 bases and J gave up 2 bases, with 9 bases separating them.

This clone was observed once. V is TRBV6-5 and J is TRBJ1-1; D call uncertain. This CDR3 contains 12 residues. V was pared by 2 bases and J by 1 base, with 2 bases between. CDR1 MNHEY and CDR2 SVGAGI come from the germline V gene. The CDR3 DNA reads TGTGCCAGCAGTTACCAGAACACTGAAGCTTTCTTT. Translating it yields CASSYQNTEAFF.

This rearrangement joins TRBV7-9 to TRBJ1-6; D is perhaps TRBD1 (5 bases). V lost 5 bases, J lost 11 bases, and 16 bases lay in between. The CDR3 consists of 14 residues. Germline lookup yields CDR1 SEHNR and CDR2 FQNEAQ (reference sequence). CDR3 sequence (DNA): TGTGCCAGCAGCGCACAGACAGAATCTGCACCCCTCCACTTT. Residues: CASSAQTESAPLHF.

The rearrangement uses TRBV25-1 and TRBJ2-1; TRBD2 matches at 8 bases. The CDR3 is 15 residues long. CDR1 is MGHDK and CDR2 is SYGVNS in the germline V gene. The V gene end was trimmed by 11 bases and the J gene end by 6 bases; junction bases not matched to a gene: 15. CDR3 sequence: CAASGLDGGGNEQFF. The CDR3 region has the DNA TGTGCCGCCAGTGGTCTGGACGGGGGGGGCAATGAGCAGTTCTTC.

V and J are TRBV5-1 and TRBJ2-5; D tentatively reads TRBD1 or TRBD2 (5 bases each). CDR1 and CDR2 (germline): SGHRS, YFSETQ. Deletions cut 1 base from V and 6 bases from J, with 16 bases between. The CDR3 runs 15 residues. Written as DNA, the CDR3 is TGCGCCAGCAGCTTGTTGGGGACCCCCGGACAGACCCAGTACTTC. Its protein is CASSLLGTPGQTQYF.

The chain employs TRBV5-4 and TRBJ1-2; 9 nucleotides agree with TRBD1. Germline CDR1 is SGHNT and CDR2 is YYREEE (reference sequence). Losses at the gene ends were 4 bases for V and 1 base for J; bases not matched to a gene: 14. The CDR3 spans 18 residues. The CDR3 DNA sequence: TGTGCCAGCAGCCCCCGGACCGGGACAGGGAGAAATAACTATGGCTACACCTTC. Translation: CASSPRTGTGRNNYGYTF.

The V call is TRBV16, the J call TRBJ1-1; D unclear. V lost 0 bases, J lost 8 bases, and 4 bases lay in between. CDR3 length: 11 residues. CDR1 is KGHSY, CDR2 FQNENV, per germline. For the CDR3, the DNA is TGTGCCAGCAGCCAATCGCCCGAAGCTTTCTTT. Residues: CASSQSPEAFF.

This clone was counted only a few times. The chain uses TRBV5-6 and TRBJ1-3; D not resolved. Trimming removed 0 bases from V and 0 bases from J, with 7 bases in between. The germline gives CDR1 SGHDT, CDR2 YYEEEE. This CDR3 is 15 amino acids long. The CDR3 here is CASSLVSVSGNTIYF. The CDR3 DNA is TGTGCCAGCAGCTTGGTATCGGTCTCTGGAAACACCATATATTTT.

The genes are TRBV7-8 and TRBJ2-7; D is possibly TRBD1 (6 bases). The germline V gene has CDR1 SGHVS and CDR2 FQNEAQ. This CDR3 is built from 16 residues. V lost 1 base, J lost 2 bases, and 15 bases lay in between. In DNA form, the CDR3 reads TGTGCCAGCAGCTTAGAGGACAGCCCGGCAACCTACGAGCAGTACTTC. Protein product: CASSLEDSPATYEQYF.

About this clone: The junction shows a germline mismatch at one end, possibly a read error. Other DNA sequences from this sample encode an identical CDR3 as well. The J gene is TRBJ1-1, the V gene TRBV29-1; 8 nucleotides align to TRBD1. Looked up from germline, CDR1 is SQVTM and CDR2 is ANQGSEA. This CDR3 spans 14 amino acids. The CDR3: CSVRITGGFTEAFF. In nucleotides, the CDR3 is TGCAGCGTTAGGATTACAGGGGGTTTCACTGAAGCCTTCTTT. Based on the CDR3 plus reference TRBV29-1 and TRBJ1-1, the full variable domain is SAVISQKPSRDICQRGTSLTIQCQVDSQVTMMFWYRQQPGQSLTLIATANQGSEATYESGFVIDKFPISRPNLTFSTLTVSNMSPEDSSIYLCSVRITGGFTEAFFGQGTRLTVV.

The genes are TRBV2 and TRBJ2-1; TRBD2 might be the D (6 bases). The CDR3 covers 14 residues. Trimming removed 1 base from V and 13 bases from J, with 17 bases in between. The germline V gene encodes CDR1 SNHLY and CDR2 FYNNEI. The CDR3 spells CASSEGFWERAQFF. CDR3 nucleotide sequence: TGTGCCAGCAGTGAAGGGTTTTGGGAGCGGGCACAGTTCTTC.

The V call is TRBV5-1, the J call TRBJ2-3; TRBD2 agrees at 8 bases. CDR3 length: 17 amino acids. With 0 bases clipped from V and 8 bases from J, the junction kept 14 bases outside the gene matches. Germline V gives CDR1 SGHRS, CDR2 YFSETQ. CDR3 nucleotide sequence: TGCGCCAGCAGCTTGGGCCCAGCGGGAGAAGGGATGGTTACGCAGTATTTT. Its translation: CASSLGPAGEGMVTQYF.

The rearrangement uses TRBV5-6 and TRBJ1-2, with D uncertain. Germline loops: CDR1 SGHDT, CDR2 YYEEEE. This CDR3 comprises 13 residues. The V end was cut by 4 bases, the J end by 8 bases, with 15 bases between. The CDR3 region has the DNA TGTGCCAGCAGCCTGGGCGGTGTCGGCGGCTACACCTTC. Encoded protein: CASSLGGVGGYTF.

This sequence joins TRBV14 and TRBJ1-2; TRBD1 might be the D (5 bases). Germline assignment: CDR1 SGHDN and CDR2 FVKESK. The CDR3 covers 15 residues. The ends were cut back, 1 base at V and 4 bases at J, with 13 bases in the middle. DNA of the CDR3: TGTGCCAGCAGCCAAGTTCAGGGCCCTCTCTATGGCTACACCTTC. Protein: CASSQVQGPLYGYTF.

The chain is built from TRBV18 and TRBJ1-2, with D tentatively TRBD1 (6 bases). The CDR3 has 16 residues. Germline CDR1 is KGHSH and CDR2 is LQKENI. V lost 1 base and J 8 bases, leaving 20 bases between the germline ends. The CDR3, as DNA: TGTGCCAGCTCACCACGAACCCTACCGGGGGCGTACGGCTACACCTTC. Translating gives CASSPRTLPGAYGYTF.

The chain joins TRBV5-6 to TRBJ1-2; D gene ambiguous. Germline V CDR1 and CDR2: SGHDT, YYEEEE. This CDR3 is built from 12 residues. Deletions cut 5 bases from V and 5 bases from J, with 10 bases between. CDR3 DNA sequence: TGTGCCAGCAGTGTAAGAGAGTATGGCTACACCTTC. Its protein is CASSVREYGYTF. Supplemented by reference TRBV5-6 and TRBJ1-2, the full variable domain reads DAGVTQSPTHLIKTRGQQVTLRCSPKSGHDTVSWYQQALGQGPQFIFQYYEEEERQRGNFPDRFSGHQFPNYSSELNVNALLLGDSALYLCASSVREYGYTFGSGTRLTVV.

The rearrangement joins TRBV21-1 to TRBJ2-3; the listed D gene, TRBD1, was not tested against the DNA. TRBV21-1 is deemed a pseudogene. The CDR3 covers 20 residues. The CDR3 here is CASSTRYRQANLDLTDTQYF. The CDR3 coding sequence is TGTGCCAGCAGCACTCGATACCGACAGGCGAACCTTGACCTGACAGATACGCAGTATTTT.

This clone has just one count. The V and J genes are TRBV5-4 and TRBJ2-1, with 11 bases fitting TRBD2. V lost 0 bases and J lost 9; bases outside the gene matches: 2. This CDR3 has 14 residues. Germline V gene lookup returns CDR1 SGHNT and CDR2 YYREEE (reference sequence). CDR3 residues: CASSLGLAGREQFF. CDR3 coding DNA: TGTGCCAGCAGCTTGGGACTAGCGGGACGTGAGCAGTTCTTC.